A selection of T cell receptor beta chains follows, all from one sample in a study of vaccination and CD4 T cells after COVID-19. Each CDR3 protein is one row after TCRdb ran MiXCR on the PCR reads. The profile covers 10,000 to 14,000 distinct CDR3 sequences, with about 65% appearing a single time and 20% to 30% taken by the ten largest. The antigens for these receptors are not known. The material sequenced was CD4+ T cells from blood, cultured in vitro, taken before SARS-CoV-2 vaccination. These receptors were collected from a human donor who had recovered from COVID-19. Each CDR3 is given with its conserved first and last residue. D genes are given only for firm matches. A row's size may be missing; if present it is once, few, many or a size class.

v_gene: TRBV20-1
d_gene: NA
abundance: NA
j_gene: TRBJ2-5
CDR3nt: TGCAGTGCAGCGGGACAAACACAAGAGACCCAGTACTTC
CDR3aa: CSAAGQTQETQYF

v_gene: TRBV6-2/TRBV6-3
d_gene: NA
abundance: few
j_gene: TRBJ2-5
CDR3nt: TGTGCCAGCAGTTACTCGTCAGATAAAGAGACCCAGTACTTC
CDR3aa: CASSYSSDKETQYF

v_gene: TRBV9
d_gene: NA
abundance: NA
j_gene: TRBJ1-5
CDR3nt: TGTGCCAGCAGCGTAGGGCAGGATAGCAATCAGCCCCAGCATTTT
CDR3aa: CASSVGQDSNQPQHF

v_gene: TRBV28
d_gene: NA
abundance: NA
j_gene: TRBJ2-1
CDR3nt: TGTGCCAGCAGTCACCTTATCAATGAGCAGTTCTTC
CDR3aa: CASSHLINEQFF

v_gene: TRBV2
d_gene: TRBD2
abundance: NA
j_gene: TRBJ2-5
CDR3nt: TGTGCCAGCAATCCGGGACTAGCGGGGGGGGGAGAGACCCAGTACTTC
CDR3aa: CASNPGLAGGGETQYF

v_gene: TRBV11-3
d_gene: NA
abundance: NA
j_gene: TRBJ1-1
CDR3nt: TGTGCCAGCAGTTTTGGCTTCCCTCCTTTCGACTCGAACTCGAACACTGAAGCTTTCTTT
CDR3aa: CASSFGFPPFDSNSNTEAFF

v_gene: TRBV2
d_gene: NA
abundance: NA
j_gene: TRBJ1-5
CDR3nt: TGTGCCAGCAGACTCACTAGCAATCAGCCCCAGCATTTT
CDR3aa: CASRLTSNQPQHF

v_gene: TRBV6-2/TRBV6-3
d_gene: NA
abundance: NA
j_gene: TRBJ2-3
CDR3nt: TGTGCCAGCAGGTTTACAGTAAAACTATCTAGCACAGATACGCAGTATTTT
CDR3aa: CASRFTVKLSSTDTQYF

v_gene: TRBV20-1
d_gene: TRBD2
abundance: NA
j_gene: TRBJ2-5
CDR3nt: TGCAGTGCTAGAACTAGCGGGGGGGGGATAGAGACCCAGTACTTC
CDR3aa: CSARTSGGGIETQYF

v_gene: TRBV20-1
d_gene: NA
abundance: NA
j_gene: TRBJ2-2
CDR3nt: TGCAGTGCTATTGAAAATGGGGTCGGGGAGCTGTTTTTT
CDR3aa: CSAIENGVGELFF

v_gene: TRBV7-8
d_gene: TRBD2
abundance: once
j_gene: TRBJ2-2
CDR3nt: TGTGCCAGCAGCTCCACCGGGACTAGCGGTGGGGGCACCGGGGAGCTGTTTTTT
CDR3aa: CASSSTGTSGGGTGELFF

v_gene: TRBV27
d_gene: TRBD2
abundance: NA
j_gene: TRBJ2-1
CDR3nt: TGTGCCAGCAGTGGAGCGGGAGTCTTTCATGAGCAGTTCTTC
CDR3aa: CASSGAGVFHEQFF

v_gene: TRBV28
d_gene: NA
abundance: NA
j_gene: TRBJ2-7
CDR3nt: TGTGCCAGCAGTCCGGCCTACATGGGAGACTCCTACGAGCAGTACTTC
CDR3aa: CASSPAYMGDSYEQYF

v_gene: TRBV27
d_gene: TRBD2
abundance: NA
j_gene: TRBJ2-7
CDR3nt: TGTGCCAGCAGGCCTAGCGGGAGGGGCGAGCAGTACTTC
CDR3aa: CASRPSGRGEQYF

v_gene: TRBV7-2
d_gene: TRBD2
abundance: NA
j_gene: TRBJ2-3
CDR3nt: TGTGCCAGCAGCTTCGAGACTAGCGGGAGTTCTACGCAGTATTTT
CDR3aa: CASSFETSGSSTQYF

v_gene: TRBV15
d_gene: NA
abundance: NA
j_gene: TRBJ2-3
CDR3nt: TGTGCCATTCGTTCATCTTTTAAAAACACAGATACGCAGTATTTT
CDR3aa: CAIRSSFKNTDTQYF

v_gene: TRBV5-6
d_gene: NA
abundance: NA
j_gene: TRBJ2-7
CDR3nt: TGTGCCAGCAGCTTGCGAAGCTACGAGCAGTACTTC
CDR3aa: CASSLRSYEQYF

v_gene: TRBV7-8
d_gene: TRBD1
abundance: NA
j_gene: TRBJ1-6
CDR3nt: TGTGCCAGCAGCCTCGGGACAGTTAATTCACCCCTCCACTTT
CDR3aa: CASSLGTVNSPLHF

v_gene: TRBV6-1
d_gene: TRBD2
abundance: NA
j_gene: TRBJ2-7
CDR3nt: TGTGCCAGCAGGGCGGGACTAGCGGGAATATACGAGCAGTACTTC
CDR3aa: CASRAGLAGIYEQYF

v_gene: TRBV28
d_gene: NA
abundance: NA
j_gene: TRBJ2-3
CDR3nt: TGTGCCAGCAGTTTACTTAGTTTGGTAGATACGCAGTATTTT
CDR3aa: CASSLLSLVDTQYF

v_gene: TRBV6-2/TRBV6-3
d_gene: NA
abundance: NA
j_gene: TRBJ1-5
CDR3nt: TGTGCCAGCGGGGCGGTCAATCAGCCCCAGCATTTT
CDR3aa: CASGAVNQPQHF

v_gene: TRBV7-2
d_gene: NA
abundance: NA
j_gene: TRBJ2-5
CDR3nt: TGTGCCAGCAGCTTATTGAGAGTCCGGCAGGGGAGGCGAGAGACCCAGTACTTC
CDR3aa: CASSLLRVRQGRRETQYF

v_gene: TRBV7-2
d_gene: TRBD2
abundance: once
j_gene: TRBJ2-7
CDR3nt: TGTGCCAGCACCCTAGCGGCTACGAGCTCCTACGAGCAGTACTTC
CDR3aa: CASTLAATSSYEQYF

v_gene: TRBV7-9
d_gene: NA
abundance: NA
j_gene: TRBJ2-5
CDR3nt: TGTGCCAGCAGCTCCTCGGCGGGCAGGGAAGAGACCCAGTACTTC
CDR3aa: CASSSSAGREETQYF

v_gene: TRBV6-4
d_gene: NA
abundance: few
j_gene: TRBJ2-3
CDR3nt: TGTGCCAGCAGTGCGTTTGCGGAGGGCACAGATACGCAGTATTTT
CDR3aa: CASSAFAEGTDTQYF

v_gene: TRBV28
d_gene: NA
abundance: few
j_gene: TRBJ1-2
CDR3nt: TGTGCCAGCAGGTCGGGATCCTATGGCTACACCTTC
CDR3aa: CASRSGSYGYTF

v_gene: TRBV19
d_gene: TRBD1
abundance: few
j_gene: TRBJ1-5
CDR3nt: TGTGCCAGTAGTATAAGGACAGGGCGGGATCAGCCCCAGCATTTT
CDR3aa: CASSIRTGRDQPQHF

v_gene: TRBV24-1
d_gene: NA
abundance: NA
j_gene: TRBJ2-1
CDR3nt: TGTGCCACCAGCGAGACCTTCAATGCGCAGTTCTTC
CDR3aa: CATSETFNAQFF

v_gene: TRBV20-1
d_gene: NA
abundance: NA
j_gene: TRBJ2-3
CDR3nt: TGCAGTGCTAGTTGGGGCGGTAGCACAGATACGCAGTATTTT
CDR3aa: CSASWGGSTDTQYF

v_gene: TRBV7-8
d_gene: NA
abundance: few
j_gene: TRBJ1-2
CDR3nt: TGTGCCAGCAGCTTAGCCAGGTCGGCTGGCTACACCTTC
CDR3aa: CASSLARSAGYTF

v_gene: TRBV5-1
d_gene: TRBD2
abundance: NA
j_gene: TRBJ2-5
CDR3nt: TGCGCCAGCAGCTCTGCTAGCGGGAGTGGGAAGACCCAGTACTTC
CDR3aa: CASSSASGSGKTQYF

v_gene: TRBV5-5
d_gene: NA
abundance: NA
j_gene: TRBJ1-2
CDR3nt: TGTGCCAGCAGCTTGGAGGGGACGAGCGTTTATGGCTACACCTTC
CDR3aa: CASSLEGTSVYGYTF

v_gene: TRBV24-1
d_gene: TRBD2
abundance: once
j_gene: TRBJ2-5
CDR3nt: TGTGCCACCAGTGACGCCGGGACTAGCGGGGAGACCCAGTACTTC
CDR3aa: CATSDAGTSGETQYF

v_gene: TRBV7-9
d_gene: TRBD1
abundance: once
j_gene: TRBJ1-6
CDR3nt: TGTGCCAGCAGCTCAAGACCGGGACAGGGGCCCTCGAGCTCCTATAATTCACCCCTCCACTTT
CDR3aa: CASSSRPGQGPSSSYNSPLHF

v_gene: TRBV20-1
d_gene: NA
abundance: NA
j_gene: TRBJ2-2
CDR3nt: TGCAGTGCTAGAGGGGTCGCCTCCACGACCGGGGAGCTGTTTTTT
CDR3aa: CSARGVASTTGELFF

v_gene: TRBV20-1
d_gene: NA
abundance: few
j_gene: TRBJ1-1
CDR3nt: TGCAGTGCTAGAGATTTCAGGATTAACACTGAAGCTTTCTTT
CDR3aa: CSARDFRINTEAFF

v_gene: TRBV29-1
d_gene: TRBD1
abundance: NA
j_gene: TRBJ2-4
CDR3nt: TGCAGCGCCATACAGGGGGCGCCGGAAAACATTCAGTACTTC
CDR3aa: CSAIQGAPENIQYF

v_gene: TRBV27
d_gene: NA
abundance: NA
j_gene: TRBJ2-1
CDR3nt: TGTGCCAGCAAGGAGTTTGGTGCCTACAATGAGCAGTTCTTC
CDR3aa: CASKEFGAYNEQFF

v_gene: TRBV20-1
d_gene: NA
abundance: NA
j_gene: TRBJ2-1
CDR3nt: TGCAGTGCTAACGTGTACAATGAGCAGTTCTTC
CDR3aa: CSANVYNEQFF

v_gene: TRBV20-1
d_gene: NA
abundance: few
j_gene: TRBJ1-3
CDR3nt: TGCAGTGCATCTCAGGGATTAGGATCTGGAAACACCATATATTTT
CDR3aa: CSASQGLGSGNTIYF

v_gene: TRBV6-1
d_gene: NA
abundance: NA
j_gene: TRBJ2-5
CDR3nt: TGTGCCAGCGGCAATTTCTTGACAAGAGGGGAGACCCAGTACTTC
CDR3aa: CASGNFLTRGETQYF

v_gene: TRBV20-1
d_gene: NA
abundance: NA
j_gene: TRBJ1-1
CDR3nt: TGCAGTGCTAGAGATGTTCGGGGGGCTGTTGAAGCTTTCTTT
CDR3aa: CSARDVRGAVEAFF

v_gene: TRBV30
d_gene: TRBD1
abundance: NA
j_gene: TRBJ1-3
CDR3nt: TGTGCCTGGAGTGTGTGGGACAGGGAGAACACCATATATTTT
CDR3aa: CAWSVWDRENTIYF

v_gene: TRBV12-3/TRBV12-4
d_gene: NA
abundance: NA
j_gene: TRBJ1-4
CDR3nt: TGTGCCAGCAGCTCTATCCAGCTGAATGAAAAACTGTTTTTT
CDR3aa: CASSSIQLNEKLFF

v_gene: TRBV7-2
d_gene: TRBD1
abundance: NA
j_gene: TRBJ2-7
CDR3nt: TGTGCCAGCAGCGTATCCCGGGACAGCTCCTACGAGCAGTACTTC
CDR3aa: CASSVSRDSSYEQYF

v_gene: TRBV28
d_gene: NA
abundance: NA
j_gene: TRBJ1-1
CDR3nt: TGTGCCAGCAGTTTACGGGGGTGGAACACTGAAGCTTTCTTT
CDR3aa: CASSLRGWNTEAFF

v_gene: TRBV6-1
d_gene: TRBD1
abundance: NA
j_gene: TRBJ2-5
CDR3nt: TGTGCCAGCAGTGAACAAGGGGACAGGGTTGAGACCCAGTACTTC
CDR3aa: CASSEQGDRVETQYF

v_gene: TRBV6-1
d_gene: NA
abundance: NA
j_gene: TRBJ2-3
CDR3nt: TGTGCCATCAGTGAGTCAGTGTCGAAAGATACGCAGTATTTT
CDR3aa: CAISESVSKDTQYF

v_gene: TRBV20-1
d_gene: NA
abundance: NA
j_gene: TRBJ2-7
CDR3nt: TGCAGTGCTAGAGGCGACGGACTGGGTGAGCAGTACTTC
CDR3aa: CSARGDGLGEQYF

v_gene: TRBV7-2
d_gene: TRBD2
abundance: NA
j_gene: TRBJ2-7
CDR3nt: TGTGCCAGCAGCTTAGCGGGGACTAGCGGACCTTACGAGCAGTACTTC
CDR3aa: CASSLAGTSGPYEQYF

v_gene: TRBV5-1
d_gene: TRBD2
abundance: NA
j_gene: TRBJ2-7
CDR3nt: TGCGCCAGCAGCTTGGAAGCGGGACTCGAGCAGTACTTC
CDR3aa: CASSLEAGLEQYF

v_gene: TRBV6-5
d_gene: TRBD1
abundance: NA
j_gene: TRBJ2-2
CDR3nt: TGTGCCAGCAGTTACTCGATTGGCGCACAGGGGGGCGGGGAGCTGTTTTTT
CDR3aa: CASSYSIGAQGGGELFF

v_gene: TRBV4-3
d_gene: NA
abundance: NA
j_gene: TRBJ2-7
CDR3nt: TGCGCCAGCAGCCAACCCGGACCGGGAGTAGATTTCGAGCAGTACTTC
CDR3aa: CASSQPGPGVDFEQYF

v_gene: TRBV10-1
d_gene: NA
abundance: NA
j_gene: TRBJ2-1
CDR3nt: TGCGCCAGCAGTGGTGGATGGCCCGACCCCAACAATGAGCAGTTCTTC
CDR3aa: CASSGGWPDPNNEQFF

v_gene: TRBV11-1
d_gene: NA
abundance: NA
j_gene: TRBJ1-5
CDR3nt: TGTGCCAGCAGAGACGGACAGTGCTATAGCAATCAGCCCCAGCATTTT
CDR3aa: CASRDGQCYSNQPQHF

v_gene: TRBV5-1
d_gene: NA
abundance: NA
j_gene: TRBJ1-1
CDR3nt: TGCGCCAGCAGCTTGGAGAGAGCCACTGAAGCTTTCTTT
CDR3aa: CASSLERATEAFF

v_gene: TRBV20-1
d_gene: NA
abundance: NA
j_gene: TRBJ2-5
CDR3nt: TGCAGTGGGGGGGAGACCCAGTACTTC
CDR3aa: CSGGETQYF

v_gene: TRBV2
d_gene: TRBD1
abundance: NA
j_gene: TRBJ1-2
CDR3nt: TGTGCCAGCAGTGGGGACAGCAACTATGGCTACACCTTC
CDR3aa: CASSGDSNYGYTF

v_gene: TRBV20-1
d_gene: NA
abundance: few
j_gene: TRBJ2-2
CDR3nt: TGCAGTGCTAGAGATTCGAGAGTTTACACCGGGGAGCTGTTTTTT
CDR3aa: CSARDSRVYTGELFF